This record concerns one T cell receptor beta chain sequence. The sample holds a few counts of this clonotype. No cognate antigen has been identified for it. No base quality values were provided; no much bigger clone lies one nucleotide off. Inclusive of the bounding cysteine and phenylalanine, the CDR3 is 15 residues long. This entry keeps only the CDR3 DNA: 45 bases, framed from base 1. As encoded in the germline V gene, CDR1 is SGHTA while CDR2 is FQGTGA. Trimming accounts for 5 bases at V and 4 bases at J, while the number of junction bases matched to no gene is 5. The sample belongs to a study of T cells after yellow fever vaccination (dated by TCRdb to about 2019). Describing the broader study: The SMART-Seq v4 Ultra Low Input RNA kit was used to prepare libraries from fractions with low cell numbers. Bulk PBMC replicates and cell subsets were isolated from blood drawn at multiple timepoints before and after both primary and secondary immunization. Two healthy male donors, one aged 18 to 30 and one aged 30 to 39 years, were included in the cohort. To track T-cell clones before and after primary and booster YFV17D yellow fever vaccination, bulk TCR alpha and beta repertoires were sequenced longitudinally.

On the study overall, not on this receptor specifically: Compared with the primary T-cell response, the secondary T-cell response was faster but weaker, reaching its peak on day 5 rather than on day 15. A small share of clonotypes was detected in both CD4 and CD8 compartments, with the overlap likely arising from convergent recombination. After the booster, most of the clones that had expanded following primary vaccination were detected again (just under 97% of CD4 and around 88% of CD8), which suggests that memory was broadly maintained. Because only a couple of donors were included in the study, the extent to which the findings can be generalized is limited. Computational filtering was needed because FACS-sorted repertoires could contain abundant contaminating clonotypes from the bulk population.

The meaning of the sample's treatment or condition label: live attenuated yellow fever vaccine strain. At each blood-draw timepoint, two biological replicates of bulk PBMCs were obtained. A standard Ficoll-Paque protocol was used to isolate PBMCs from peripheral blood. TriZol was used to extract RNA from bulk PBMCs, from CD4 and CD8 fractions, and from dextramer-positive and dextramer-negative fractions. TCR cDNA was synthesized by 5'RACE template switching, which introduced a universal primer site and unique molecular identifiers. cDNA synthesis was primed from both the TCR alpha and TCR beta constant segments. Library amplification used two PCR steps, and the second PCR step added sample barcodes and sequencing adapters. Sequencing of libraries was done on Illumina HiSeq 2500 (2x100 bp) or NovaSeq (2x150 bp). The published analysis was carried out like this. MIGEC was used to demultiplex reads and collapse the reads into UMI consensus sequences, and MiXCR was used for V(D)J alignment. Clonotypes responding to the vaccine were identified with edgeR on replicate PBMC samples, with the criteria of FDR below 0.01 and a log2 fold change above 5 up to day 15. Each bulk clonotype was labeled CD4 or CD8 based on which sequenced repertoire, CD4 or CD8, contained the clonotype at higher abundance. In TCRdb, the public reads were trimmed at Q25 with fastp and aligned with MiXCR, with productive beta chains retained. Each record represents a unique CDR3 protein, reported with the most common genes and DNA among its rows. The V and J calls reflect TCRdb's pipeline rather than the authors' work. The sample profile shows approximately 510,000 distinct CDR3 sequences; just over 20% of them were found once. The leading ten clones occupy approximately 16% of the sample.

This TCR was recovered from a man aged 18 to 29 who received the YFV17D yellow fever vaccine. The chain links TRBV7-3 with TRBJ2-1; a stretch of 10 junction bases matches TRBD1. Sequenced here: PBMCs, sampled roughly 20 days after the first yellow fever vaccination. The CDR3 is CASSTTGGRYNEQFF. The nucleotides are TGTGCCAGCAGCACGACAGGGGGCAGATACAATGAGCAGTTCTTC.